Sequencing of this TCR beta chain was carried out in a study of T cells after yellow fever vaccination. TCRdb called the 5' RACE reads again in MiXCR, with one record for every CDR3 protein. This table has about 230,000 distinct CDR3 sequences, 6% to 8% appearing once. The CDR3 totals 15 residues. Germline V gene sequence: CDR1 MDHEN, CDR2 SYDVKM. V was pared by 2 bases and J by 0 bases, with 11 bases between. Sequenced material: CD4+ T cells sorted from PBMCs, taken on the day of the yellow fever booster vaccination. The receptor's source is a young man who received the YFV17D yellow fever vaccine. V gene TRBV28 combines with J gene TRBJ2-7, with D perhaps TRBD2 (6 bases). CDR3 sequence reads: CASSLSGSRSYEQYF. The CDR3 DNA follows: TGTGCCAGCAGTTTAAGCGGGTCCCGCTCCTACGAGCAGTACTTC. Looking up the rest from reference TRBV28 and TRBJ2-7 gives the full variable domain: DVKVTQSSRYLVKRTGEKVFLECVQDMDHENMFWYRQDPGLGLRLIYFSYDVKMKEKGDIPEGYSVSREKKERFSLILESASTNQTSMYLCASSLSGSRSYEQYFGPGTRLTVT.